The sequence of this T cell receptor (beta chain) was determined in a study of T cell responses to AZD1222 COVID-19 vaccine (dated by TCRdb to the early 2020s). About the full investigation: AZD1222 recipients given second doses at about 4 weeks or at about 12 weeks were pooled, since spike-specific TCR depth and breadth were not found to differ between the two schedules. TCR sequencing was performed for about 250 trial participants, of whom around 200 were given two doses of AZD1222 and some 26 were given two doses of MenACWY control vaccine. Trial participants were enrolled into age subgroups of 18-55, 56-69 and 70-plus years, which contained 148, 28 and 57 TCR-sequenced participants, respectively.

Explained via the paper, the time point label denotes: baseline before first vaccination. Vaccinee samples were obtained from the UK trials COV001 and COV002, which included a single-blind randomized controlled phase 2/3 trial of AZD1222 (ChAdOx1 nCoV-19) in healthy adults. Trial participant PBMC samples were collected at day 0 and day 28 after the second dose for TCRbeta chain sequencing. The CDR3 regions of human TCRbeta chains were analyzed by immunosequencing. Under the source paper's analysis protocol: TCRs in the repertoires were compared against a reference library of SARS-CoV-2-specific TCRs that had been generated with the MIRA antigen-specificity platform. Breadth was defined as the fraction of unique TCRs that were SARS-CoV-2-associated, and depth was defined as the fraction of total T cells that were SARS-CoV-2-associated. Each spike-specific TCR was assigned to its reactive spike region and to a CD4 or CD8 class using the MIRA data. Log10-transformed breadth and depth values were compared by one-way ANOVA with Sidak's multiple comparisons tests. In its TCRdb copy, this immuneACCESS table keeps in-frame sequences only and misses some clones. Where compared with another copy, unresolved V genes explain less than half of these, and the others have no known cause. V, J and clone size are taken as reported in that table, and D and trimming were inferred from the DNA itself. This sample gives some 130,000 clones in total; around 87% of them show up just once. The ten largest clones add up to about 3.7% of the sample.

Turning to this clone: Its specific antigen is unknown. Base qualities are not at hand, and no much larger clone is one base apart.

Inclusive of the bounding cysteine and phenylalanine, the CDR3 is 18 residues long. Kept here is only the CDR3 DNA, which spans 54 bases and is read in frame from base 1. For this chain, trimming is 3 bases at the V end and 5 bases at the J end, and the number of junction bases without a gene match is 15. The germline V gene yields KGHSH for CDR1 and LQKENI for CDR2. The full study reports these points: The 56-69-year group was small, and its depth increase did not reach significance, likely because of low power. Participants were mostly white British and included more females than males, and it was suggested by the authors that clonal diversity may have been underestimated. Because no samples from the day 14 peak response were available, repertoires could be characterized only after the peak T cell response. Conclusions about previously exposed vaccinees are limited because only five or six AZD1222 recipients were SARS-CoV-2 seropositive at baseline. The whole spike protein was spanned by vaccine-associated CD4 TCRs, and dominant responses were seen in regions 160-218 and 743-854. Spike-specific TCR breadth and depth rose significantly after two AZD1222 doses compared with day 0 and with MenACWY recipients. Epitopes outside the regions mutated in the B.1.351 and B.1.1.7 variants were reportedly recognized by nearly half of the unique spike-specific TCRs.

The clonotype was recovered from an adult in good health. Here the chain combines TRBV18 and TRBJ2-1; 8 middle bases align to TRBD1. This specimen was peripheral blood, taken on day 0 of AZD1222 vaccination. The CDR3 reads as follows: CASSPKAPGQGSNNEQFF. The DNA is as follows: TGTGCCAGCTCACCCAAAGCCCCCGGACAGGGAAGTAACAATGAGCAGTTCTTC.